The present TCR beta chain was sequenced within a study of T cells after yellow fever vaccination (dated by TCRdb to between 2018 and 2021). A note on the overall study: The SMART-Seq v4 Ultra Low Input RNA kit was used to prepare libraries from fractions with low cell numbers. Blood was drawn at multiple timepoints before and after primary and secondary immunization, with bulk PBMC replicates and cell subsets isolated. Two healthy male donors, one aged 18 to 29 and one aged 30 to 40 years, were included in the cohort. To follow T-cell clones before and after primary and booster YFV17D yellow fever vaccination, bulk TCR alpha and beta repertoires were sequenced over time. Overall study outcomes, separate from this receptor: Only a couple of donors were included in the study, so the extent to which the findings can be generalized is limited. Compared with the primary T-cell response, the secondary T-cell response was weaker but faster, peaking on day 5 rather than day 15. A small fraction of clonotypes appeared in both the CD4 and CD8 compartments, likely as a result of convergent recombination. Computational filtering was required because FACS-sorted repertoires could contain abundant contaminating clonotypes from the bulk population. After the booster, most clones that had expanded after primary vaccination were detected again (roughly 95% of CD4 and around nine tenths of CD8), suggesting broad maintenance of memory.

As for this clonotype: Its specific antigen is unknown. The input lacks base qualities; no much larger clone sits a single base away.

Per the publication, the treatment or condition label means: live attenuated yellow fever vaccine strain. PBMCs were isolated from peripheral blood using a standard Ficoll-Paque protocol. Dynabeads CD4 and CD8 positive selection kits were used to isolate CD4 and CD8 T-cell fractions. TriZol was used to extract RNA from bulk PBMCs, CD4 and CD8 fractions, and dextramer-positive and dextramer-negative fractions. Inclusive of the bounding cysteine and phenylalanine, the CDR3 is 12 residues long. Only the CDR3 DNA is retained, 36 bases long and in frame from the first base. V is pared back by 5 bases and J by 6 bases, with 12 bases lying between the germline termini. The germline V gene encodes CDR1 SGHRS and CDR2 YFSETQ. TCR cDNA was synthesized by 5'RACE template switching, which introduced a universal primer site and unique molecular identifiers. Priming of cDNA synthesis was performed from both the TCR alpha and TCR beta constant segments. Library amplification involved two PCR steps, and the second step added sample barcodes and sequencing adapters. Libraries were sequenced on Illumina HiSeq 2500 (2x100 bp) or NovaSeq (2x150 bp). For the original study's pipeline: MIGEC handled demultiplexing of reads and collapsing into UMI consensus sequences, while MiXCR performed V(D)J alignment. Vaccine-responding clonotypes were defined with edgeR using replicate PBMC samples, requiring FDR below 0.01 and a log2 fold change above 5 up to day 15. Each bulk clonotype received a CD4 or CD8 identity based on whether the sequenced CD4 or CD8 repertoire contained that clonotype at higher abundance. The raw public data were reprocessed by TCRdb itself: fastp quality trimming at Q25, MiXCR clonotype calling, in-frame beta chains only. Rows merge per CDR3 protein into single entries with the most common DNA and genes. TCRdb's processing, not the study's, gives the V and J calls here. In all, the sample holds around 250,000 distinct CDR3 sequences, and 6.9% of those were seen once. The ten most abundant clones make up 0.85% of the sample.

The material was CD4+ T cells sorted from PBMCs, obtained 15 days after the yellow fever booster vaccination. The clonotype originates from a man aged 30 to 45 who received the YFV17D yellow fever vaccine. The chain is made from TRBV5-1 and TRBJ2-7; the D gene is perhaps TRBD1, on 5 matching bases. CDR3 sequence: CASSETVGEQYF. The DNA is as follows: TGCGCCAGCAGTGAGACAGTCGGCGAGCAGTACTTC.